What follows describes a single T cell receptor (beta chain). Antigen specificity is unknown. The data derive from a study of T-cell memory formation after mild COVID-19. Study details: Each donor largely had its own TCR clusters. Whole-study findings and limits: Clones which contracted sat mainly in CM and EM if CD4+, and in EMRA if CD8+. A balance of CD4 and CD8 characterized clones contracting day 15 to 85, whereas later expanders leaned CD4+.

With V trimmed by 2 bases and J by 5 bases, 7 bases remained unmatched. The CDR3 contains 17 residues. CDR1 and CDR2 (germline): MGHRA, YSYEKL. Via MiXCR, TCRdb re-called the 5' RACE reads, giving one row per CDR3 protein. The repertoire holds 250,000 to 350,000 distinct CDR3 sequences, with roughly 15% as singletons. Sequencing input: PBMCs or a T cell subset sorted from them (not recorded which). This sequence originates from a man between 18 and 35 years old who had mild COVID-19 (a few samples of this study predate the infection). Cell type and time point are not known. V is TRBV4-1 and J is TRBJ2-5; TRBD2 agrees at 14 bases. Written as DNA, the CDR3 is TGCGCCAGCAGCCAATATGGGACTAGCGGGGGCCTGGAGACCCAGTACTTC. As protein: CASSQYGTSGGLETQYF.